Each of the 14 T cell receptor beta chains below was sequenced from the same sample in a study of naive CD8 T cells in extremely preterm neonates (TCRdb year 2017). Library preparation was by the immunoSEQ multiplex PCR assay. This immuneACCESS table, as held by TCRdb, lists in-frame sequences with V and J called but not all clones. Of the missing ones, under half trace to an unresolved V gene in checked studies; the others have no known cause. The sample includes about 5,000 clones, with nearly 98% observed a single time. The ten most abundant clones make up about 0.69% of the sample. The source material was naive CD8+ T cells from blood. The origin of the receptors is a human donor in good health.

The J gene is TRBJ2-1, the V gene TRBV12-5; D perhaps matches TRBD2 (6 bases). The CDR3 is 15 residues long. Germline V gene data show CDR1 as LGHNT and CDR2 as FRNRAP. The V end lost 6 bases, the J end lost 2 bases, and 14 bases lay between the germline ends. Written as DNA, the CDR3 is TGTGCTAGTGGGGATACCGGGGGACCCTACAATGAGCAGTTCTTC. Its protein is CASGDTGGPYNEQFF.

The chain recombines TRBV11-2 with TRBJ1-1, with a tentative D call TRBD1 (6 bases). V was shortened by 5 bases and J by 2 bases, with 15 bases between the two germline ends. The CDR3 is 15 residues long. In germline, CDR1 is SGHAT, CDR2 FQNNGV. The CDR3 sequence: CASSPWAGANTEAFF. The CDR3 DNA follows: TGTGCCAGCAGCCCGTGGGCGGGGGCAAACACTGAAGCTTTCTTT.

J is TRBJ2-3 and V is TRBV10-2; D may be TRBD2 (6 bases). Looked up from germline, CDR1 is WSHSY and CDR2 is SAAADI. With 3 bases removed from V and 8 bases from J, the gap between germline ends came to 15 bases. The length of the CDR3 is 14 residues. The CDR3: CASSEQPRGSTQYF. In DNA, the CDR3 is TGCGCCAGCAGTGAACAGCCCCGGGGGAGTACGCAGTATTTT.

The V call is TRBV27, the J call TRBJ2-4; tentatively, D is TRBD2 (5 bases). From germline, CDR1 is MNHEY and CDR2 SMNVEV (reference sequence). V shed 3 bases and J shed 9 bases, with 9 bases lying between them. The CDR3 is 12 amino acids. The CDR3 here is CASSLAGTIQYF. CDR3 DNA sequence: TGTGCCAGCAGTTTGGCGGGTACCATTCAGTACTTC.

The rearrangement links TRBV6-5 to TRBJ2-2; D remains ambiguous. CDR1 and CDR2 (germline): MNHEY, SVGAGI. Trimming left V 6 bases short and J 4 bases short, with 3 bases between. This CDR3 spans 11 amino acids. The CDR3: CASRSTGELFF. The CDR3, as DNA: TGTGCCAGCAGGAGCACCGGGGAGCTGTTTTTT.

This chain connects TRBV27 to TRBJ1-1; D is undetermined. CDR1 and CDR2 from the germline V gene are MNHEY and SMNVEV (reference sequence). Trimming took 5 bases from V and 11 from J, leaving 18 bases between them. The CDR3 is 13 amino acids. CDR3 loop: CASSPRGGLLAFF. CDR3 in DNA: TGTGCCAGCAGTCCCCGCGGCGGCCTTCTGGCTTTCTTT.

The DNA for the CDR3 is TGTGCCAGCAGCTTAGATCCTGGTCAGGGGTATGGAAAACTGTTTTTT. This sequence encodes CASSLDPGQGYGKLFF. V is TRBV7-6 and J is TRBJ1-4; possible D gene TRBD1, 6 bases. Germline-derived CDR1 and CDR2 are SGHVS and FNYEAQ. This CDR3 has 16 amino acids. V was cut by 1 base and J by 10 bases, with 19 bases left in between.

This rearrangement joins TRBV19 to TRBJ2-7, with TRBD1 matching 9 bases. This CDR3 region has 15 residues. Germline trimming cut 5 bases from V and 4 bases from J; bases unmatched to any gene: 9. CDR1 LNHDA and CDR2 SQIVND come from the germline V gene (reference sequence). CDR3 nucleotide sequence: TGTGCCAGTAGTTCCCGCCGGACAGGGGCATACGAGCAGTACTTC. As protein: CASSSRRTGAYEQYF.

The chain uses TRBV10-2 and TRBJ2-1; 9 bases are a match to TRBD1. The CDR3 has 15 amino acids. V shed 8 bases, J shed 7 bases, and the junction held 12 bases outside the gene matches. Germline V gene lookup returns CDR1 WSHSY and CDR2 SAAADI. The CDR3 region is CASWVRTGVENEQFF. In DNA, the CDR3 is TGCGCCAGCTGGGTTAGGACAGGGGTGGAAAATGAGCAGTTCTTC.

This rearrangement joins TRBV6-1 to TRBJ2-1, with no clear D. This CDR3 contains 13 residues. CDR1 MNHNS and CDR2 SASEGT come from the germline V gene. The V and J ends lost 6 bases and 4 bases respectively, with 10 bases between them. The CDR3 spells CASRKVQYNEQFF. DNA for the CDR3: TGTGCCAGCAGGAAAGTTCAGTACAATGAGCAGTTCTTC.

The J gene is TRBJ1-2, the V gene TRBV6-6; D unresolved. Per the germline V gene, CDR1 is MNHNY and CDR2 is SVGAGI (reference sequence). Trimming removed 5 bases from V and 8 bases from J, with 9 bases in between. CDR3 size: 11 residues. DNA of the CDR3: TGTGCCAGCAGTGAAATACACGGCTACACCTTC. Translating gives CASSEIHGYTF.

In its sample, this clone was seen a few times. V usage is TRBV6-5 and J usage is TRBJ2-1, with TRBD2 identical over 8 bases. Per germline, CDR1 MNHEY and CDR2 SVGAGI. The CDR3 extends over 15 amino acids. The ends lost 3 bases at V and 0 bases at J; junction bases unmatched: 1. CDR3 sequence: CASSYTSGSYNEQFF. The CDR3 region has the DNA TGTGCCAGCAGTTATACTAGCGGCTCCTACAATGAGCAGTTCTTC.

This chain joins TRBV19 and TRBJ1-2; TRBD1 agrees at 11 bases. After removal of 5 bases from V and 4 bases from J, the junction contained 6 bases not matched to a gene. Germline V CDR1 and CDR2: LNHDA, SQIVND (reference sequence). The CDR3 has 15 amino acids. DNA for the CDR3: TGTGCCAGTAGTCTAGGACAGGGGGCAGGCTATGGCTACACCTTC. This gives the protein CASSLGQGAGYGYTF.

The chain is built from TRBV27 and TRBJ1-1; 8 bases fit TRBD1. Per the germline V gene, CDR1 is MNHEY and CDR2 is SMNVEV (reference sequence). The CDR3 runs to 14 residues. J was trimmed by 1 base and V by 6 bases; bases with no gene match: 4. The DNA for the CDR3 is TGTGCCAGCAGCCCCGGGACAGGGAACACTGAAGCTTTCTTT. Translating it yields CASSPGTGNTEAFF.